The next 19 T cell receptor beta chains were all read from a single sample in a study of blood T cell repertoires in COVID-19. The protocol was immunoSEQ multiplex PCR, while the TCRdb copy is restricted to in-frame clones and leaves out a portion. The sample holds under 250,000 clones; about 90% are singletons and the top ten take about 3.4%. What was sequenced was PBMCs or T cells enriched from blood (not recorded which). The receptors shown here come from a woman in her thirties or forties who had been exposed to COVID-19.

DNA of the CDR3: TGTGCCAGCAGCCAAGATCCGACAAGCACTGAAGCTTTCTTT. Protein sequence: CASSQDPTSTEAFF. The chain joins TRBV14 to TRBJ1-1; D not resolved. Trimming left V 0 bases short and J 4 bases short, with 9 bases between. CDR1 and CDR2 (germline): SGHDN, FVKESK. The CDR3 runs 14 residues.

The V and J genes are TRBV11-2 and TRBJ1-6, with 7 bases identical to TRBD1. The CDR3 is 16 amino acids. The V gene end was trimmed by 5 bases and the J gene end by 7 bases; junction bases not matched to a gene: 11. Germline V lookup: CDR1 SGHAT, CDR2 FQNNGV. As DNA, the CDR3 is TGTGCCAGCAGCCCCCGTGGGGCAGGGGGGAATTCACCCCTCCACTTT. Encoded protein: CASSPRGAGGNSPLHF.

The rearrangement uses TRBV29-1 and TRBJ1-1; D may be TRBD1 (5 bases). Germline CDR1 reads SQVTM; CDR2 reads ANQGSEA. The CDR3 has 13 residues. V was pared by 5 bases and J by 4 bases, with 14 bases between. The CDR3 reads CSVRSGGSTEAFF. The CDR3 DNA reads TGCAGCGTTAGGTCCGGGGGTAGCACTGAAGCTTTCTTT.

The V and J genes are TRBV7-3 and TRBJ2-2; 10 bases align to TRBD2. The V and J ends lost 2 bases and 6 bases, in that order; junction bases with no gene match: 3. This CDR3 comprises 15 residues. Germline-derived CDR1 and CDR2 are SGHTA and FQGTGA. The CDR3 loop reads CASSLQLAGSGELFF. The DNA for the CDR3 is TGTGCCAGCAGCTTACAACTAGCGGGATCCGGGGAGCTGTTTTTT.

This clone appeared a single time. The chain couples TRBV6-2 or TRBV6-3 to TRBJ1-5, with no clear D. The CDR3 spans 14 residues. Looked up from germline, CDR1 is MNHEY and CDR2 is SVGEGT. Trimming shortened V by 2 bases and J by 5 bases, and 10 bases separated the two germline ends. In nucleotides, the CDR3 is TGTGCCAGCAGTTACAGAGGGAACTATCAGCCCCAGCATTTT. It specifies CASSYRGNYQPQHF.

Worth noting for this clone: Relative to the germline gene, one junction end is altered; a read error may explain this. The V and J genes are TRBV5-1 and TRBJ1-1; D call uncertain. Germline assignment: CDR1 SGHRS and CDR2 YFSETQ. The CDR3 spans 13 residues. CDR3 region: CASSSIFRTEAFF. CDR3 DNA sequence: TGTGCCAGCAGCTCTATATTTCGTACTGAAGCTTTCTTT.

V usage is TRBV12-3 or TRBV12-4 and J usage is TRBJ1-2, with 10 bases that match TRBD1. The CDR3 loop spans 13 amino acids. The V and J ends lost 5 bases and 4 bases, in that order; junction bases with no gene match: 1. The CDR3 spells CASSGQGGYGYTF. The DNA of the CDR3 is TGTGCCAGCAGTGGACAGGGGGGCTATGGCTACACCTTC.

The rearrangement uses TRBV4-3 and TRBJ1-3; D not resolved. The germline V gene encodes CDR1 LGHNA and CDR2 YSLEER. The germline V and J ends were trimmed by 0 bases and 2 bases, with 11 bases remaining between them. The CDR3 loop spans 16 amino acids. CDR3 protein: CASSQESEGTGNTIYF. The CDR3 DNA follows: TGCGCCAGCAGCCAAGAAAGTGAGGGAACTGGAAACACCATATATTTT.

The chain carries TRBV3-1 (or the pseudogene TRBV3-2) and TRBJ2-2; a weak D match, TRBD1 (7 bases). The V gene's germline CDR1 is LGHDT and CDR2 YNNKEL (reference sequence). The V and J ends lost 1 base and 1 base respectively, with 16 bases between them. There are 18 residues in the CDR3. For the CDR3, the DNA is TGTGCCAGCAGCCAAGGCCCAGGGGGGCCCGTGAACACCGGGGAGCTGTTTTTT. It codes for CASSQGPGGPVNTGELFF.

This clone was counted between two and nine times. V is TRBV27 and J is TRBJ1-2, with D possibly matching TRBD1 (6 bases). The CDR3 loop spans 14 amino acids. V shed 4 bases and J shed 8 bases, with 17 bases lying between them. Germline V lookup: CDR1 MNHEY, CDR2 SMNVEV (reference sequence). CDR3 in amino acids: CASSYTTGVRGYTF. Written as DNA, the CDR3 is TGTGCCAGCAGTTACACGACAGGTGTGAGGGGCTACACCTTC.

The chain carries TRBV28 and TRBJ1-5, with 7 positions matching TRBD1. The CDR3 is 15 residues long. The germline V gene has CDR1 MDHEN and CDR2 SYDVKM. V dropped 5 bases and J dropped 3; count of bases not matched to a gene: 7. As DNA, the CDR3 is TGTGCCAGCAGTATTTCGGACAGGCACAATCAGCCCCAGCATTTT. Amino acids: CASSISDRHNQPQHF.

This sequence joins TRBV6-5 and TRBJ1-4; D might be TRBD1 (6 bases). CDR3 size: 15 residues. Looked up from germline, CDR1 is MNHEY and CDR2 is SVGAGI. V was cut by 2 bases and J by 4 bases, with 11 bases left in between. The CDR3 DNA reads as TGTGCCAGCAGTTACCGAGGGGGAAGTAATGAAAAACTGTTTTTT. Residues: CASSYRGGSNEKLFF.

This chain uses TRBV30 with TRBJ1-1, with D unclear. Trimming stripped 5 bases from V and 1 base from J, with 8 bases between. CDR3 length: 12 amino acids. Germline V gives CDR1 GTSNPN, CDR2 SVGIG (reference sequence). CDR3 residues: CAWDRQNTEAFF. As DNA, the CDR3 is TGTGCCTGGGACCGACAGAACACTGAAGCTTTCTTT. Variable domain in full (rest from reference TRBV30 and TRBJ1-1): SQTIHQWPATLVQPVGSPLSLECTVEGTSNPNLYWYRQAAGRGLQLLFYSVGIGQISSEVPQNLSASRPQDRQFILSSKKLLLSDSGFYLCAWDRQNTEAFFGQGTRLTVV.

The chain recombines TRBV6-5 with TRBJ1-5; weak D call: TRBD1 (5 bases). The CDR3 length is 15 residues. The germline CDR1 and CDR2 sequences are MNHEY and SVGAGI. The V end was cut by 6 bases, the J end by 4 bases, with 16 bases between. Here the CDR3 reads CASRTTGGRNQPQHF. Here the CDR3 DNA reads TGTGCCAGCAGAACAACGGGGGGGAGGAATCAGCCCCAGCATTTT.

The chain is built from TRBV9 and TRBJ1-1, with D unclear. Trimming removed 4 bases at V and 0 bases at J, with 10 bases between. The CDR3 extends over 14 amino acids. Germline loops: CDR1 SGDLS, CDR2 YYNGEE. CDR3 protein: CASSPPRMNTEAFF. In nucleotides, the CDR3 is TGTGCCAGCAGCCCCCCGCGGATGAACACTGAAGCTTTCTTT.

This CDR3 is CASSLLRQGNSPLHF. The CDR3 bases are TGTGCCAGCTCACTCCTGAGACAGGGGAATTCACCCCTCCACTTT. This rearrangement joins TRBV18 to TRBJ1-6; TRBD1 aligns across 8 bases. Germline CDR1 and CDR2: KGHSH and LQKENI. Losses at the gene ends were 4 bases for V and 7 bases for J; bases not matched to a gene: 6. This CDR3 contains 15 residues.

This clone was recorded once. The rearrangement links TRBV28 to TRBJ1-3; no reliable D call. This CDR3 has 16 residues. CDR1 and CDR2 (germline): MDHEN, SYDVKM. The V and J ends lost 4 bases and 3 bases respectively, with 16 bases between them. CDR3 nucleotides: TGTGCCAGCAGTTCACCCCCCGCAGGCCTTGGAAACACCATATATTTT. This encodes CASSSPPAGLGNTIYF. The variable domain in full, with the rest retrieved from reference TRBV28 and TRBJ1-3, is DVKVTQSSRYLVKRTGEKVFLECVQDMDHENMFWYRQDPGLGLRLIYFSYDVKMKEKGDIPEGYSVSREKKERFSLILESASTNQTSMYLCASSSPPAGLGNTIYFGEGSWLTVV.

The chain combines TRBV24-1 with TRBJ2-1; TRBD2 matches at 16 bases. V gave up 4 bases and J gave up 9 bases; unmatched junction bases: 5. Germline V lookup: CDR1 KGHDR, CDR2 SFDVKD. The CDR3 has 16 amino acids. CDR3 amino acids: CATSDPGLAGGGEQFF. CDR3 in DNA: TGTGCCACCAGTGACCCGGGACTAGCGGGGGGGGGTGAGCAGTTCTTC.

The chain recombines TRBV6-1 with TRBJ1-2; D perhaps matches TRBD1 (6 bases). The germline CDR1 and CDR2 sequences are MNHNS and SASEGT. V gave up 4 bases and J gave up 5 bases, with 20 bases separating them. The CDR3 loop spans 16 amino acids. The CDR3 sequence: CASSAQGSTFFYGYTF. The CDR3 DNA is TGTGCCAGCAGTGCACAGGGCTCGACCTTTTTTTATGGCTACACCTTC.